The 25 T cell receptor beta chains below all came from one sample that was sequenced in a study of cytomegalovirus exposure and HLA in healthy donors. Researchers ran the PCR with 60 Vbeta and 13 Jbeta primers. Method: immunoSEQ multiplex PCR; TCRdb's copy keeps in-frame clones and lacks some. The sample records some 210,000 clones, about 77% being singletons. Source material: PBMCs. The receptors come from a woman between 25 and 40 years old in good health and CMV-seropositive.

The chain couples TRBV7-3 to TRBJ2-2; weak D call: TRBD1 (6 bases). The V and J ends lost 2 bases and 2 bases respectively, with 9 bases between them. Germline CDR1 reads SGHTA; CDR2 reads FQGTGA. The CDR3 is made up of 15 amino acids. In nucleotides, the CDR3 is TGTGCCAGCAGCTTAGGGGGCTATAACACCGGGGAGCTGTTTTTT. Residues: CASSLGGYNTGELFF.

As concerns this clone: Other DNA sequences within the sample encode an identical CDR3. CDR3 DNA sequence: TGTGCCAGCAGTTTAAGCGGGGGTCAGACCCAGTACTTC. It is translated as CASSLSGGQTQYF. The chain is built from TRBV28 and TRBJ2-5; 8 bases are a match to TRBD2. J gave up 6 bases and V 2 bases, and 2 bases lay outside the gene matches. The CDR3 length is 13 residues. CDR1 is MDHEN, CDR2 SYDVKM, per germline.

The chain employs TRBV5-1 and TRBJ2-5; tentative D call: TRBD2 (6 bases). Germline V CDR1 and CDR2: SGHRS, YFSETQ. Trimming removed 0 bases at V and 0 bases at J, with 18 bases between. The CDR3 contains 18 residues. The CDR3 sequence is CASSLAWRGGGYQETQYF. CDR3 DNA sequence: TGCGCCAGCAGCTTGGCCTGGAGGGGAGGCGGGTACCAAGAGACCCAGTACTTC.

The CDR3 nucleotides read TGTGCCAGCAGCCGTGTGGACAGGGGGTTGTCGGGATATGGCTACACCTTC. Translation: CASSRVDRGLSGYGYTF. V is TRBV14 and J is TRBJ1-2; 10 bases match TRBD1. The CDR3 is 17 residues long. Trimming took 4 bases from V and 5 from J; bases not matched to a gene: 13. Looked up from germline, CDR1 is SGHDN and CDR2 is FVKESK.

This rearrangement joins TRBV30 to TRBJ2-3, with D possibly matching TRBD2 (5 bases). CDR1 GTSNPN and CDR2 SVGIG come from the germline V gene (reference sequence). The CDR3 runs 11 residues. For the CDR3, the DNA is TGTGCTTTGAGGGGCACAGATACGCAGTATTTT. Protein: CALRGTDTQYF.

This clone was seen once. In DNA, the CDR3 is TGTGCCAGCAGTGCCCAGGGTTATAGCAATCAGCCCCAGCATTTT. Encoded protein: CASSAQGYSNQPQHF. This sequence joins TRBV2 and TRBJ1-5, with D perhaps matching TRBD1 (5 bases). In germline, CDR1 is SNHLY, CDR2 FYNNEI. The CDR3 spans 15 residues. V dropped 4 bases and J dropped 0 bases, with 10 bases sitting between them.

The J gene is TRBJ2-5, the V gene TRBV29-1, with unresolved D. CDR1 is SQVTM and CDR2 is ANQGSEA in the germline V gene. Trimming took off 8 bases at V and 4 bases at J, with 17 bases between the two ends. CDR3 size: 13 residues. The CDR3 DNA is TGCAGCTCGAGAGGTACCTTGGGAGAGACCCAGTACTTC. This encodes CSSRGTLGETQYF.

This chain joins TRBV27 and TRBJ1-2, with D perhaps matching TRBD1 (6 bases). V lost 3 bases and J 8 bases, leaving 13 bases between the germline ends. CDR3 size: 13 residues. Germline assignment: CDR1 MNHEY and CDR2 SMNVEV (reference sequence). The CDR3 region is CASSFSGVGGYTF. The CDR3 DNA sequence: TGTGCCAGCAGTTTTTCAGGGGTCGGAGGCTACACCTTC.

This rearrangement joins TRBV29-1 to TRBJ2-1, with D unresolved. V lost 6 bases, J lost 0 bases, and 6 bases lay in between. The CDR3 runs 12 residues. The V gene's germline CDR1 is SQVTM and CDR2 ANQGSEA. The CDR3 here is CSVGSSYNEQFF. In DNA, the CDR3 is TGCAGCGTGGGCAGCTCCTACAATGAGCAGTTCTTC.

The CDR3 DNA follows: TGTGCCAGCAGCACCACTAGCGGGGCCTACGAGCAGTACTTC. Translated: CASSTTSGAYEQYF. V gene TRBV11-2 combines with J gene TRBJ2-7, with 10 positions matching TRBD2. Germline trimming cut 5 bases from V and 2 bases from J; bases unmatched to any gene: 3. The CDR3 has 14 amino acids. From germline, CDR1 is SGHAT and CDR2 FQNNGV.

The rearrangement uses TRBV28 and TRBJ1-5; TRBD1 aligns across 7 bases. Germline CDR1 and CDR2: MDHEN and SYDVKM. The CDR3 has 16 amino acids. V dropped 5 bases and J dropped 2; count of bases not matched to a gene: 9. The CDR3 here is CASSPTTGLRNQPQHF. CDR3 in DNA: TGTGCCAGCAGTCCGACGACAGGGTTGCGCAATCAGCCCCAGCATTTT. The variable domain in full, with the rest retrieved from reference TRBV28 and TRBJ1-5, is DVKVTQSSRYLVKRTGEKVFLECVQDMDHENMFWYRQDPGLGLRLIYFSYDVKMKEKGDIPEGYSVSREKKERFSLILESASTNQTSMYLCASSPTTGLRNQPQHFGDGTRLSIL.

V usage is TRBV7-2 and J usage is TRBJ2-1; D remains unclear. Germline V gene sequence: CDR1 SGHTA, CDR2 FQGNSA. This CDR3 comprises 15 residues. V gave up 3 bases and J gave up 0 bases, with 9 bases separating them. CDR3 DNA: TGTGCCAGCAGCTTTAGGAGTGGCTCCTACAATGAGCAGTTCTTC. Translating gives CASSFRSGSYNEQFF.

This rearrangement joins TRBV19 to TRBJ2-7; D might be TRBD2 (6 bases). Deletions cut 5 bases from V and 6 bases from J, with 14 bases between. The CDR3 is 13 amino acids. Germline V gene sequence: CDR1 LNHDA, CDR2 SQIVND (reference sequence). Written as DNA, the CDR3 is TGTGCCAGTAGTGGGGGGTCGCGGCGCGAGCAGTACTTC. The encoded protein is CASSGGSRREQYF.

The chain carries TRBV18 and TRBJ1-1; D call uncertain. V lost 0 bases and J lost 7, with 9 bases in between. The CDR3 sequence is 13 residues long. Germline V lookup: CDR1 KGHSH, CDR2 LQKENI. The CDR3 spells CASSPPATFEAFF. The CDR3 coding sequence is TGTGCCAGCTCACCACCGGCCACCTTTGAAGCTTTCTTT.

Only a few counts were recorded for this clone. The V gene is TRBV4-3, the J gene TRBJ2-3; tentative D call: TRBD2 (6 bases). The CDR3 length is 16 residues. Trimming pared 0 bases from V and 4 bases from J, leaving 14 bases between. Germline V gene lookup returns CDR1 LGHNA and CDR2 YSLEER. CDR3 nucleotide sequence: TGCGCCAGCAGCCAAGATCGGGACTCCTCGGCAGATACGCAGTATTTT. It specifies CASSQDRDSSADTQYF.

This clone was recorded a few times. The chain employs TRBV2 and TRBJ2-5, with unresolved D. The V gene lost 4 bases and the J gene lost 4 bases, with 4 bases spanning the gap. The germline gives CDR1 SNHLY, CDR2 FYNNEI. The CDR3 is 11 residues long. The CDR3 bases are TGTGCCAGCAGTGTATCAGAGACCCAGTACTTC. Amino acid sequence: CASSVSETQYF.

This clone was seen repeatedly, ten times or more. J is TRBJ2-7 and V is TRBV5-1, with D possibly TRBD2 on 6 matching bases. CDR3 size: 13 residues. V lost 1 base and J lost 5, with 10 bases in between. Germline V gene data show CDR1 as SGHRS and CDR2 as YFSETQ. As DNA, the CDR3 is TGCGCCAGCAGCTTGCAGGAGGGCCACGAGCAGTACTTC. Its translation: CASSLQEGHEQYF. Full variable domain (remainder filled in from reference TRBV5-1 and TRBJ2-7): KAGVTQTPRYLIKTRGQQVTLSCSPISGHRSVSWYQQTPGQGLQFLFEYFSETQRNKGNFPGRFSGRQFSNSRSEMNVSTLELGDSALYLCASSLQEGHEQYFGPGTRLTVT.

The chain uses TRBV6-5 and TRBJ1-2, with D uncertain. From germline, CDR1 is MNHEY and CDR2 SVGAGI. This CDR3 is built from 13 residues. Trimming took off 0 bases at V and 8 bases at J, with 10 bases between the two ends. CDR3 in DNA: TGTGCCAGCAGTTACTCGAATGGCTTAGGCTACACCTTC. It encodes CASSYSNGLGYTF.

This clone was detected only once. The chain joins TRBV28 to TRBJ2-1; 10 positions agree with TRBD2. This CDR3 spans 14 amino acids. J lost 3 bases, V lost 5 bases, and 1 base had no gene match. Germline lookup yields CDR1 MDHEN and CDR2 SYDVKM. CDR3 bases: TGTGCCAGCAGTCGACTAGCGGGCTACAATGAGCAGTTCTTC. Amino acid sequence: CASSRLAGYNEQFF.

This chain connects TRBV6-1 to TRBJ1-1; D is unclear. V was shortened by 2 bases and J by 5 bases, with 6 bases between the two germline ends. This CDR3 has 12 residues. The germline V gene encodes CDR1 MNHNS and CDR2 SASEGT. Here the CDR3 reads CASSESLTEAFF. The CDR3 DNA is TGTGCCAGCAGTGAATCCCTAACTGAAGCTTTCTTT.

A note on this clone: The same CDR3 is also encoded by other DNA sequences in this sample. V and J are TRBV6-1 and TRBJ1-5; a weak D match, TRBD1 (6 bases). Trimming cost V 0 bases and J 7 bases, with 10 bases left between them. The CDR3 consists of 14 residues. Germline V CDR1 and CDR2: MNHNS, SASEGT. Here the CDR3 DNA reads TGTGCCAGCAGTGAAGCTGGGGGCGGGCAGCCCCAGCATTTT. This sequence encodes CASSEAGGGQPQHF.

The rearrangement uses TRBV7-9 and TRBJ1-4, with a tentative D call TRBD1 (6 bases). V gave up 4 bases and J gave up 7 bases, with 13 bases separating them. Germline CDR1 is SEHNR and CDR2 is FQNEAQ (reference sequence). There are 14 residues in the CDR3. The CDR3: CASSSTGRGEKLFF. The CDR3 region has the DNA TGTGCCAGCAGCTCTACAGGGAGGGGTGAAAAACTGTTTTTT.

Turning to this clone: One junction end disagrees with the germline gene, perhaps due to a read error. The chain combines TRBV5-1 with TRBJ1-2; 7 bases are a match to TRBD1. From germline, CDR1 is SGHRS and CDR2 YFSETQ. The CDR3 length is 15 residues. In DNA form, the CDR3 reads TGCGCCAGCAGCTCCGGGACAGCTGAAGCTAGGGCTACCGCCTTC. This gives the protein CASSSGTAEARATAF.

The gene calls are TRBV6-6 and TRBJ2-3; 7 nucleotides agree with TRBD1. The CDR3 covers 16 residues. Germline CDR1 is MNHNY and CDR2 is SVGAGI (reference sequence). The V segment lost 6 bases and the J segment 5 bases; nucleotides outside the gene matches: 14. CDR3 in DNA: TGTGCCAGCAGCGGGGCCGGGACAGTTCTCGGAGATACGCAGTATTTT. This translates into CASSGAGTVLGDTQYF.

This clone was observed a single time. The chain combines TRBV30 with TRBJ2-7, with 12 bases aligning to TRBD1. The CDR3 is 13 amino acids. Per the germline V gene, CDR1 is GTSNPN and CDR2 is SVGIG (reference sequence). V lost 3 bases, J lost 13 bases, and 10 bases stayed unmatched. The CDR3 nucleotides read TGTGCCTGGAGCATGGGACAGGGGGCACATTTTTACTTC. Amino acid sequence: CAWSMGQGAHFYF.